Given below is one T cell receptor (beta chain) in context. Its matching antigen is unknown. Trimming shortened V by 1 base and J by 7 bases, and 13 bases separated the two germline ends. The CDR3 length is 14 residues. CDR1 SEHNR and CDR2 FQNEAQ come from the germline V gene (reference sequence). H&E slides confirmed each diagnosis, reviewed by two pathologists independently. The method was immunoSEQ multiplex PCR; TCRdb's version includes in-frame clones alone and lacks a portion of them. This table has around 2,400 clones, less than 85% appearing once. These data belong to a study of immune evolution from preneoplasia to lung adenocarcinoma. Study-level findings and limits: Later-stage lesions seemingly showed higher T cell density and diversity than normal lung. Normal lung had the highest top T cell clone frequencies.

The source of this sequence is a person aged 80 or older with lung adenocarcinoma. The source material was FFPE adjacent normal lung tissue. V and J are TRBV7-9 and TRBJ1-1, with a tentative D call TRBD1 (5 bases). The CDR3 spells CASSLGGGTSEAFF. The CDR3 nucleotides read TGTGCCAGCAGCTTAGGGGGCGGCACTAGTGAAGCTTTCTTT.